This is a list of T cell receptor beta chains from one sample in a study of PD-L1 blockade in urothelial cancer. Only in-frame clones appear in the TCRdb table, and some are missing; sequencing was by immunoSEQ multiplex PCR. The sample shows about 130,000 clones, approximately 85% of them seen only once. Sequences were derived from PBMCs, sampled around atezolizumab (anti-PD-L1) treatment. These receptors were obtained from a man aged 50 to 59 with urothelial cancer. Both conserved end residues are part of each CDR3. D genes are given only for firm matches. Clone size, where shown, is once, few, many, or a class for clones that have expanded.

j_call d_call v_call clone_size cdr3_nt cdr3_aa
TRBJ1-1 TRBD1 TRBV6-5 . TGTGCCAGCAGTGGAGGGGACAGGGATGTTGCTTTCTTT CASSGGDRDVAFF
TRBJ2-3 . TRBV7-9 . TGTGCCAGCAGCACCAATGAGGGTACGCAGTATTTT CASSTNEGTQYF
TRBJ1-2 . TRBV29-1 . TGCAGCGTTGTGCAGAAAAGCTATGGCTACACCTTC CSVVQKSYGYTF
TRBJ2-3 TRBD2 TRBV19 . TGTGCCAGTAGTATAGCTGTACCTAGCGGGAGGAGGAGGCACCACACAGATACGCAGTATTTT CASSIAVPSGRRRHHTDTQYF
TRBJ1-5 . TRBV15 . TGTGCCACCAGCTGGGGAGGGGCCAATCAGCCCCAGCATTTT CATSWGGANQPQHF
TRBJ2-7 . TRBV18 once TGTGCCAGCTCACCTCCGCAGGGGTCCTACGAGCAGTACTTC CASSPPQGSYEQYF
TRBJ1-3 . TRBV5-4 . TGTGCCAGCAGCTTGGGAATCGGACAGTTCGGAAACACCATATATTTT CASSLGIGQFGNTIYF
TRBJ2-7 TRBD2 TRBV6-6 once TGTGCCAGCAGTGGCCTAGGGACTAGCGGATTATACGAGCAGTACTTC CASSGLGTSGLYEQYF
TRBJ2-1 TRBD2 TRBV9 . TGTGCCAGCAGCCCCGGACTAGCGGGAGGGGAGGGGAATGAGCAGTTCTTC CASSPGLAGGEGNEQFF
TRBJ2-4 TRBD1 TRBV28 . TGTGCCAGCAGCCCCGGGACAGGGGGCCCCAAAAACATTCAGTACTTC CASSPGTGGPKNIQYF
TRBJ2-3 TRBD2 TRBV5-8 once TGTGCCAGCAGGGGGACTATGGATACGCAGTATTTT CASRGTMDTQYF
TRBJ2-1 TRBD2 TRBV4-2 . TGTGCCAGCAGCCAATTTAGCGGGAGTGATGAGCAGTTCTTC CASSQFSGSDEQFF
TRBJ2-2 TRBD2 TRBV5-1 . TGCGCCAGCAGCTCCGGGGGGGCCACCGGGGAGCTGTTTTTT CASSSGGATGELFF
TRBJ2-2 . TRBV2 . TGTGCCAGCATTGGGGACGCGGGGACGAACACCGGGGAGCTGTTTTTT CASIGDAGTNTGELFF
TRBJ2-2 . TRBV11-2 . TGTGCCAGCAGCTTTCGACAAGCGAACACCGGGGAGCTGTTTTTT CASSFRQANTGELFF
TRBJ2-7 . TRBV28 . TGTGCCAGCAGTTTCGGGACAAATAGTCTCCTAGGCGAGCAGTACTTC CASSFGTNSLLGEQYF
TRBJ2-3 TRBD2 TRBV5-8 many TGTGCCAGCAGCCGGACTAGTACGAGTACGCAGTATTTT CASSRTSTSTQYF
TRBJ1-1 . TRBV28 . TGTGCCAGCAGTCACGAACCAGACTTAGACACTGAAGCTTTCTTT CASSHEPDLDTEAFF
TRBJ1-5 . TRBV28 . TGTGCCAGCACCCCCGGAGGGGCAGGTCGTAATCAGCCCCAGCATTTT CASTPGGAGRNQPQHF
TRBJ1-5 TRBD1 TRBV10-3 . TGTGCCATCAGCGGACAGGGGGGGATCAATCAGCCCCAGCATTTT CAISGQGGINQPQHF
TRBJ2-5 TRBD1 TRBV7-6 . TGTGCCAGCAGCGGGGACAGGGGGATTGCGGGGGAGACCCAGTACTTC CASSGDRGIAGETQYF
TRBJ1-6 TRBD1 TRBV5-1 . TGCGCCAGCAGCTTGGGGCAGGGGGCTATTTCACCCCTCCACTTT CASSLGQGAISPLHF
TRBJ2-1 TRBD2 TRBV6-9 once TGTGCCAGGTCGGCGGGGACTAGCGGGAAGAATGAGCAGTTCTTC CARSAGTSGKNEQFF
TRBJ2-7 . TRBV27 . TGTGCCAGCAGTTTATCCCCTAGTCGCGAGCAGTACTTC CASSLSPSREQYF
TRBJ2-5 . TRBV2 . TGTGCCAGCCATCAGCGGCCCCAAGAGACCCAGTACTTC CASHQRPQETQYF